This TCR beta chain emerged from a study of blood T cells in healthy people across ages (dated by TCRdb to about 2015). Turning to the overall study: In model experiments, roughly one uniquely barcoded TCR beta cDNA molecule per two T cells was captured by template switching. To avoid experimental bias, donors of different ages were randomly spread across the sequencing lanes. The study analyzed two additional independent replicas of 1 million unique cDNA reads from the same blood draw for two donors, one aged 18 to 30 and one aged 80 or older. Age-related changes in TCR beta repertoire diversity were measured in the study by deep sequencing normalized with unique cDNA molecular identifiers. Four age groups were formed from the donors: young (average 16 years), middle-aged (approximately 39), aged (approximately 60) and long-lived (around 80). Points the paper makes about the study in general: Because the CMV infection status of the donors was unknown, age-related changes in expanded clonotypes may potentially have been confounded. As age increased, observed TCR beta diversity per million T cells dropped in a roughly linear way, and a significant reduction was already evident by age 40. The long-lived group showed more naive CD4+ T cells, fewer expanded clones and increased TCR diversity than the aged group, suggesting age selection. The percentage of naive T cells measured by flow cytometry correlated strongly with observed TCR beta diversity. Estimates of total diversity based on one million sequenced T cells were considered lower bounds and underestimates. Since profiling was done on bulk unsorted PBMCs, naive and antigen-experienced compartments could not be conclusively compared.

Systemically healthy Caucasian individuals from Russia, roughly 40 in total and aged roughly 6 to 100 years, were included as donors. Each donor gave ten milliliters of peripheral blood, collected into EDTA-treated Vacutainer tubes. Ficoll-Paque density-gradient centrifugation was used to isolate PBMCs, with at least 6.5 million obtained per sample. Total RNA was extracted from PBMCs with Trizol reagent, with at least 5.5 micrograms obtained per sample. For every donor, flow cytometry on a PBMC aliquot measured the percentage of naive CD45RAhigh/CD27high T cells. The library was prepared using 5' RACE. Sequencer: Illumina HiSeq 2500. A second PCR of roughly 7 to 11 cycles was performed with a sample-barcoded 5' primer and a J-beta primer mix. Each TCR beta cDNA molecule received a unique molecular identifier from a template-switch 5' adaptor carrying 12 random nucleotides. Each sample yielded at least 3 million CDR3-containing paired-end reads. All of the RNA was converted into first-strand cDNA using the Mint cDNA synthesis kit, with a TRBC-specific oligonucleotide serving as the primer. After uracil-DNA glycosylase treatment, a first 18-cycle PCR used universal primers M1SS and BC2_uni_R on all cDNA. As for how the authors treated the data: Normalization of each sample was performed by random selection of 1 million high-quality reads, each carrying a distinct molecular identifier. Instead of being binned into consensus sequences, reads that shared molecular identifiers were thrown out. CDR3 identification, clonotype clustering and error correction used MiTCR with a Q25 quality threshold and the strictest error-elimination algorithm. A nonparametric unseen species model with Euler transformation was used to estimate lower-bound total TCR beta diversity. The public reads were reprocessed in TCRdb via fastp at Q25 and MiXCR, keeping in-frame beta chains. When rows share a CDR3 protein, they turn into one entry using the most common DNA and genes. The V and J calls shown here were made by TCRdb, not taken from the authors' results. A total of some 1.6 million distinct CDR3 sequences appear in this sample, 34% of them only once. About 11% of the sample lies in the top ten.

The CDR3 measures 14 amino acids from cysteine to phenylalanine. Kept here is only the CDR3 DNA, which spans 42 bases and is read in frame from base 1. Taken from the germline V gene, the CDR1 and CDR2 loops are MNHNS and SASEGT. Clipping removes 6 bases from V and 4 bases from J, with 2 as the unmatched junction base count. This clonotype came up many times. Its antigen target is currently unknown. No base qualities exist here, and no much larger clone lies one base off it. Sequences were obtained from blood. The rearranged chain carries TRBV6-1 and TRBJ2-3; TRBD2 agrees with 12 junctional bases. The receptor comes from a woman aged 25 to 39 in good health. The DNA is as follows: TGTGCCAGCAGACGACTAGCGGGAGCAGATACGCAGTATTTT. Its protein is CASRRLAGADTQYF.